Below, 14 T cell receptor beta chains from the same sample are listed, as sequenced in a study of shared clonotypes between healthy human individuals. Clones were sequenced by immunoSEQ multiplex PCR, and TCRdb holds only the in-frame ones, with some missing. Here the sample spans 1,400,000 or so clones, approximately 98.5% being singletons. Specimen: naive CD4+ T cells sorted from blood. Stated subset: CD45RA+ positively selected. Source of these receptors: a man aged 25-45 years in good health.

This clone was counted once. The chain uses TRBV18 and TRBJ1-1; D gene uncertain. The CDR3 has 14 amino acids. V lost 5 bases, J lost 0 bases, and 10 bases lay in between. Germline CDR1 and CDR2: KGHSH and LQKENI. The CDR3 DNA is TGTGCCAGCTCAAACCTACACCTGAACACTGAAGCTTTCTTT. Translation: CASSNLHLNTEAFF.

CDR3 sequence (DNA): TGTGCCTGCGTATCCGGGGAGCTGTTTTTT. Its protein product is CACVSGELFF. This chain uses TRBV30 with TRBJ2-2; D is undetermined. Germline-derived CDR1 and CDR2 are GTSNPN and SVGIG (reference sequence). V lost 6 bases to trimming and J lost 6 bases, with 5 bases between them. The CDR3 has 10 amino acids.

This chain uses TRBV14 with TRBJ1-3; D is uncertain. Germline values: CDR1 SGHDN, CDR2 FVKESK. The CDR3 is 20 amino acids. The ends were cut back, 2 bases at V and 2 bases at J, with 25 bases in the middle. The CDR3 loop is CASSQFARARVPLPGNTIYF. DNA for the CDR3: TGTGCCAGCAGCCAATTTGCGCGGGCCCGGGTCCCTTTACCTGGAAACACCATATATTTT.

CDR3 sequence: CASSSTSSNPAGELFF. The CDR3 DNA follows: TGCGCCAGCAGCTCGACGTCCTCCAATCCGGCCGGGGAGCTGTTTTTT. The chain recombines TRBV5-1 with TRBJ2-2, with D hard to call. V dropped 3 bases and J dropped 6 bases, with 18 bases sitting between them. This CDR3 is 16 amino acids long. Germline assignment: CDR1 SGHRS and CDR2 YFSETQ.

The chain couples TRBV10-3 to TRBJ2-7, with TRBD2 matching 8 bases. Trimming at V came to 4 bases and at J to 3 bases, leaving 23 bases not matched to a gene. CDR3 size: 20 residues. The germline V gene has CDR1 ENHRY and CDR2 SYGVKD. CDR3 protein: CAISAGTPKGLDLGVYEQYF. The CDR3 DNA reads TGTGCCATCAGTGCCGGGACCCCGAAGGGACTAGACCTCGGTGTCTACGAGCAGTACTTC.

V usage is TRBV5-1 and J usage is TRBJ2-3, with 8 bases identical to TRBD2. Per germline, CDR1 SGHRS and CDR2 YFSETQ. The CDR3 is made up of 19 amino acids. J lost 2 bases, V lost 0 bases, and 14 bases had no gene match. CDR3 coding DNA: TGCGCCAGCAGCTTGGGGCAGACTAGCGAGAGAATCCTCACAGATACGCAGTATTTT. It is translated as CASSLGQTSERILTDTQYF.

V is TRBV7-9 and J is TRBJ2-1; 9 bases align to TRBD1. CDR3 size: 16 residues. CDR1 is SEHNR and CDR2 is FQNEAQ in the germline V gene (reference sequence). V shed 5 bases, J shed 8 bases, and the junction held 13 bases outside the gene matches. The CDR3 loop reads CASSDRQGGFRDEQFF. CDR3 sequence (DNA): TGTGCCAGCAGCGACCGACAGGGGGGTTTTAGGGATGAGCAGTTCTTC.

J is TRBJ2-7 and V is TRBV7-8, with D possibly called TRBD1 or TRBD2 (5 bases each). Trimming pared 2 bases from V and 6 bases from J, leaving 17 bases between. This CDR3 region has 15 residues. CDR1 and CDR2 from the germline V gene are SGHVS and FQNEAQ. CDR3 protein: CASSLLDGLGVEQYF. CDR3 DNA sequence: TGTGCCAGCAGCTTACTCGACGGGCTGGGGGTCGAGCAGTACTTC.

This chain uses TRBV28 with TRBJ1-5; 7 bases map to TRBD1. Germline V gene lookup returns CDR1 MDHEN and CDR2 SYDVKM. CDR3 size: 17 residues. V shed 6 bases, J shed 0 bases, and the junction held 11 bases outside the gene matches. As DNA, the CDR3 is TGTGCCAGCAGCGAACAGGGGAGCGGTTATAGCAATCAGCCCCAGCATTTT. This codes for CASSEQGSGYSNQPQHF.

CDR3 bases: TGTGCCAGCAGCGCGACGACTAGCGGGACCGGGGAGCTGTTTTTT. Its translation is CASSATTSGTGELFF. V is TRBV11-3 and J is TRBJ2-2; 10 bases match TRBD2. The V and J ends lost 5 bases and 5 bases, in that order; junction bases with no gene match: 5. CDR1 and CDR2 from the germline V gene are SGHNT and YENEEA. The CDR3 loop spans 15 amino acids.

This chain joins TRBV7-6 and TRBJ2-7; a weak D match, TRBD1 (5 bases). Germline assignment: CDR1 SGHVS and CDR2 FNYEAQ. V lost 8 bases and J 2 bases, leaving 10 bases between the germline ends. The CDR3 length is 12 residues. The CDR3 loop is CASSAGTYEQYF. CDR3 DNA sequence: TGTGCCAGCTCGGCAGGGACCTACGAGCAGTACTTC.

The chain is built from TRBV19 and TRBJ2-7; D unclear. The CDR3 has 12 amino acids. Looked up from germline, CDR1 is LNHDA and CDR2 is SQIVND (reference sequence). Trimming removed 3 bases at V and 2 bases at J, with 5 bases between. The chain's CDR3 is CASSMPPYEQYF. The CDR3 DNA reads TGTGCCAGTAGTATGCCCCCCTACGAGCAGTACTTC.

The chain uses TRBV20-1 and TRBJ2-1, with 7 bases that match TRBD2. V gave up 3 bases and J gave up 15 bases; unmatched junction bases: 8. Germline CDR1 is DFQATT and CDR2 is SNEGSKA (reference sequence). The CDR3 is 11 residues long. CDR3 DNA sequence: TGCAGTGCTAGTCCGTCGGGAGGTCCGTTCTTC. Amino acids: CSASPSGGPFF.

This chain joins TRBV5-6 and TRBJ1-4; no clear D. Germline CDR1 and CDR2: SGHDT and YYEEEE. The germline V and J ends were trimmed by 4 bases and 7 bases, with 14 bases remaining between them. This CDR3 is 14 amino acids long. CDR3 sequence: CASSTLFWSEKLFF. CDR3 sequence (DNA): TGTGCCAGCAGCACACTCTTTTGGAGTGAAAAACTGTTTTTT.